This T cell receptor beta chain was profiled in a study of cytomegalovirus exposure and HLA in healthy donors. The V gene lost 0 bases and the J gene lost 4 bases, with 19 bases spanning the gap. The CDR3 has 17 residues. From germline, CDR1 is SGHDT and CDR2 YYEEEE. Study-level results: The study reported that TCR beta sequences accurately predicted HLA-A and HLA-B alleles in most subjects. In a later analysis, TCR beta V- and J-gene trimming showed a link to a missense DCLRE1C variant. Relative to the approximately 700-donor mean, N-insertions were reportedly fewer in an Asian-associated ancestry cluster in a later analysis. For presence/absence analyses, sequencing depth was assumed to be roughly uniform across donors.

This clone has more than one count but fewer than ten. The target antigen is unknown. With 60 Vbeta and 13 Jbeta primers, the PCR was carried out. TCRdb's table, derived via immunoSEQ multiplex PCR, lists solely in-frame clones and lacks some. The sample lists about 160,000 clones, about 80% occurring once. This chain connects TRBV5-6 to TRBJ2-5; weak D call: TRBD1 (6 bases). The specimen was PBMCs. This clonotype originated in a woman in her forties or fifties in good health and CMV-seronegative. CDR3 region: CASSLVAGRGWGETQYF. Here the CDR3 DNA reads TGTGCCAGCAGCTTGGTGGCGGGCAGGGGATGGGGAGAGACCCAGTACTTC.